One sample yielded the 21 T cell receptor beta chains listed below, sequenced in a study of blood T cells in healthy people across ages. A sample-barcoded 5' primer and a J-beta primer mix were used in a second PCR of about 7 to 11 cycles. Via MiXCR, TCRdb re-called the 5' RACE reads, giving one row per CDR3 protein. Of 1.5 million to 2 million distinct CDR3 sequences detected, about two fifths appear once; the ten largest clones hold about 23%. Sequencing used blood. Source of these receptors: a human donor in good health.

The V gene is TRBV27, the J gene TRBJ2-1; TRBD2 matches 7 bases. This CDR3 has 14 residues. The V gene's germline CDR1 is MNHEY and CDR2 SMNVEV (reference sequence). After removal of 5 bases from V and 13 bases from J, the junction contained 14 bases not matched to a gene. The CDR3 region has the DNA TGTGCCAGCAGTCTCCAACGGGGGGAAGAGACCCAGTTCTTC. Translation gives CASSLQRGEETQFF.

This clonotype occurred a few times. This sequence joins TRBV7-2 and TRBJ1-2, with a possible D match to TRBD1 (6 bases). The CDR3 is 15 residues long. Germline assignment: CDR1 SGHTA and CDR2 FQGNSA. Trimming stripped 1 base from V and 0 bases from J, with 9 bases between. The CDR3 bases are TGTGCCAGCAGCTTAGAACACAGGGCTAACTATGGCTACACCTTC. It encodes CASSLEHRANYGYTF.

This clonotype has ten or more counts. CDR3 protein: CSARVPNYGYTF. As DNA, the CDR3 is TGCAGTGCTAGGGTCCCAAACTATGGCTACACCTTC. V gene TRBV20-1 combines with J gene TRBJ1-2; no clear D gene. The CDR3 extends over 12 amino acids. Per germline, CDR1 DFQATT and CDR2 SNEGSKA (reference sequence). V was clipped by 3 bases and J by 2 bases, with 7 bases between them.

The chain recombines TRBV7-2 with TRBJ2-7; D is uncertain. Trimming left V 8 bases short and J 2 bases short, with 7 bases between. The germline V gene has CDR1 SGHTA and CDR2 FQGNSA. The CDR3 totals 11 residues. Here the CDR3 DNA reads TGTGCCAGCGAAGATGCCTACGAGCAGTACTTC. This encodes CASEDAYEQYF.

This clonotype showed up just a few times. V and J are TRBV5-1 and TRBJ2-1, with D tentatively TRBD2 (5 bases). The ends were cut back, 1 base at V and 6 bases at J, with 8 bases in the middle. CDR1 SGHRS and CDR2 YFSETQ come from the germline V gene. CDR3 length: 13 residues. The CDR3 DNA is TGCGCCAGCAGCTTGCACACTAGCAATGAGCAGTTCTTC. This gives the protein CASSLHTSNEQFF.

The chain couples TRBV12-3 or TRBV12-4 to TRBJ1-1; D is ambiguous. The length of the CDR3 is 12 residues. V lost 5 bases and J 3 bases, leaving 7 bases between the germline ends. CDR3 loop: CASSPTYTEAFF. The CDR3 DNA sequence: TGTGCCAGCAGTCCCACCTACACTGAAGCTTTCTTT.

This clonotype was recorded many times. This sequence joins TRBV10-3 and TRBJ1-5; no clear D gene. Between the trimmed V and J ends, which lost 0 bases and 5 bases, there was a span of 5 bases. The CDR3 length is 13 residues. Germline V lookup: CDR1 ENHRY, CDR2 SYGVKD. The CDR3 here is CAISESVDQPQHF. CDR3 in DNA: TGTGCCATCAGTGAGTCGGTTGATCAGCCCCAGCATTTT.

The chain carries TRBV20-1 and TRBJ2-7, with D hard to call. The CDR3 totals 12 residues. Trimming left V 3 bases short and J 3 bases short, with 9 bases between. The germline V gene encodes CDR1 DFQATT and CDR2 SNEGSKA (reference sequence). The CDR3 DNA reads TGCAGTGCTAGTCTGTCCGTCTACGAGCAGTACTTC. This encodes CSASLSVYEQYF.

This chain joins TRBV7-9 and TRBJ1-2; no clear D. V lost 1 base, J lost 6 bases, and 18 bases lay in between. The CDR3 is made up of 16 amino acids. In germline, CDR1 is SEHNR, CDR2 FQNEAQ (reference sequence). CDR3 protein: CASSLVLYGGYDGYTF. The CDR3 region has the DNA TGTGCCAGCAGCTTAGTACTTTACGGAGGGTACGATGGCTACACCTTC.

J is TRBJ2-4 and V is TRBV5-4; 9 nucleotides align to TRBD1. The better agreement between TRBJ2-7 and the DNA end casts doubt on the J call. The length of the CDR3 is 14 residues. Germline loops: CDR1 SGHNT, CDR2 YYREEE (reference sequence). The CDR3 DNA follows: TGTGCCAGCAGCCCCCGGGACAGGGTTGTCGAGCAGTACTTC. As protein: CASSPRDRVVEQYF.

This rearrangement joins TRBV7-3 to TRBJ2-5; D tentatively reads TRBD1 or TRBD2 (6 bases each). V lost 0 bases, J lost 9 bases, and 11 bases lay in between. The CDR3 runs to 13 residues. The germline V gene has CDR1 SGHTA and CDR2 FQGTGA. CDR3 in DNA: TGTGCCAGCAGCTTAACCGGGGGCGAGGCCCAGTACTTC. This codes for CASSLTGGEAQYF.

This clonotype was seen a few times. This chain's CDR3 is CASRGPSGPQYF. The DNA of the CDR3 is TGTGCCAGCAGGGGACCGAGCGGCCCGCAGTATTTT. J is TRBJ2-3 and V is TRBV11-1; D may correspond to TRBD1 or TRBD2 (5 bases each). This CDR3 has 12 residues. V dropped 6 bases and J dropped 10 bases, with 14 bases sitting between them. Germline V gene data show CDR1 as SGHAT and CDR2 as FQDESV (reference sequence).

The rearrangement joins TRBV29-1 to TRBJ2-3, with TRBD2 matching over 7 bases. Germline values: CDR1 SQVTM, CDR2 ANQGSEA. The CDR3 consists of 16 residues. J was trimmed by 3 bases and V by 3 bases; bases with no gene match: 12. The CDR3 spells CSVDSWVGGGTDTQYF. In DNA, the CDR3 is TGCAGCGTTGATAGTTGGGTGGGGGGGGGTACAGATACGCAGTATTTT.

The V gene is TRBV20-1, the J gene TRBJ2-5; TRBD2 matches at 8 bases. Germline CDR1 and CDR2: DFQATT and SNEGSKA (reference sequence). After removal of 5 bases from V and 3 bases from J, the junction contained 8 bases not matched to a gene. CDR3 length equals 14 residues. The CDR3 bases are TGCAGTGCTGATAAAGCGGGGGCCAAAGAGACCCAGTACTTC. Protein sequence: CSADKAGAKETQYF.

The gene calls are TRBV7-6 and TRBJ2-1; TRBD1 might be the D (5 bases). TRBJ2-7 matches the DNA end more closely, so the J call is doubtful. Looked up from germline, CDR1 is SGHVS and CDR2 is FNYEAQ. The length of the CDR3 is 13 residues. As DNA, the CDR3 is TGTGCCAGCAGCGCCAGACAGTACAATGAGCAGTACTTC. It is translated as CASSARQYNEQYF.

The sample holds one count of this clonotype. At one of its ends the junction is not consistent with the germline gene, which may arise from a read error. V and J are TRBV12-3 or TRBV12-4 and TRBJ1-1; D perhaps matches TRBD1 (5 bases). The CDR3 contains 14 residues. CDR3 bases: TGTGTCAGCTCTAATACAGGCCCCCTCGGCGAAGCTTTCTTT. Encoded protein: CVSSNTGPLGEAFF.

This clonotype was detected many times. The chain uses TRBV5-1 and TRBJ1-2; TRBD1 agrees at 8 bases. Germline CDR1 is SGHRS and CDR2 is YFSETQ. The CDR3 is 15 residues long. J gave up 5 bases and V 0 bases, and 6 bases lay outside the gene matches. CDR3: CASSLGGTGAYGYTF. As DNA, the CDR3 is TGCGCCAGCAGCTTGGGCGGGACAGGAGCTTATGGCTACACCTTC.

About this clonotype itself: Likely a read error: the CDR3 ends without its conserved phenylalanine or tryptophan. This sequence joins TRBV5-1 and TRBJ2-3; D is unresolved. Trimming removed 1 base from V and 4 bases from J, with 7 bases in between. The CDR3 spans 13 residues. Germline V CDR1 and CDR2: SGHRS, YFSETQ. The CDR3 is CASSLTWADTQYV. The CDR3 region has the DNA TGCGCCAGCAGCTTGACGTGGGCAGATACGCAGTATGTT.

This chain uses TRBV5-5 with TRBJ2-3; no firm D call. Trimming stripped 4 bases from V and 0 bases from J, with 15 bases between. The CDR3 consists of 16 residues. CDR1 SGHKS and CDR2 YYEKEE come from the germline V gene (reference sequence). Written as DNA, the CDR3 is TGTGCCAGCAGCCCTTGGTACAGCTCTAGCACAGATACGCAGTATTTT. It yields the protein CASSPWYSSSTDTQYF. Based on the CDR3 plus reference TRBV5-5 and TRBJ2-3, the full variable domain is DAGVTQSPTHLIKTRGQQVTLRCSPISGHKSVSWYQQVLGQGPQFIFQYYEKEERGRGNFPDRFSARQFPNYSSELNVNALLLGDSALYLCASSPWYSSSTDTQYFGPGTRLTVL.

The rearrangement uses TRBV10-3 and TRBJ2-3; maybe TRBD2 (5 bases). V lost 10 bases and J 4 bases, leaving 12 bases between the germline ends. The CDR3 is 12 amino acids. CDR1 ENHRY and CDR2 SYGVKD come from the germline V gene. The CDR3 loop reads CATRTPPDTQYF. The CDR3 region has the DNA TGTGCCACCCGGACTCCGCCAGATACGCAGTATTTT.

The rearrangement uses TRBV12-3 or TRBV12-4 and TRBJ1-2; 7 positions agree with TRBD1. Trimming at V came to 7 bases and at J to 4 bases, leaving 9 bases not matched to a gene. The CDR3 loop spans 14 amino acids. CDR3: CASTPGQWAYGYTF. The CDR3 nucleotides are TGTGCCAGCACCCCGGGACAGTGGGCCTATGGCTACACCTTC.